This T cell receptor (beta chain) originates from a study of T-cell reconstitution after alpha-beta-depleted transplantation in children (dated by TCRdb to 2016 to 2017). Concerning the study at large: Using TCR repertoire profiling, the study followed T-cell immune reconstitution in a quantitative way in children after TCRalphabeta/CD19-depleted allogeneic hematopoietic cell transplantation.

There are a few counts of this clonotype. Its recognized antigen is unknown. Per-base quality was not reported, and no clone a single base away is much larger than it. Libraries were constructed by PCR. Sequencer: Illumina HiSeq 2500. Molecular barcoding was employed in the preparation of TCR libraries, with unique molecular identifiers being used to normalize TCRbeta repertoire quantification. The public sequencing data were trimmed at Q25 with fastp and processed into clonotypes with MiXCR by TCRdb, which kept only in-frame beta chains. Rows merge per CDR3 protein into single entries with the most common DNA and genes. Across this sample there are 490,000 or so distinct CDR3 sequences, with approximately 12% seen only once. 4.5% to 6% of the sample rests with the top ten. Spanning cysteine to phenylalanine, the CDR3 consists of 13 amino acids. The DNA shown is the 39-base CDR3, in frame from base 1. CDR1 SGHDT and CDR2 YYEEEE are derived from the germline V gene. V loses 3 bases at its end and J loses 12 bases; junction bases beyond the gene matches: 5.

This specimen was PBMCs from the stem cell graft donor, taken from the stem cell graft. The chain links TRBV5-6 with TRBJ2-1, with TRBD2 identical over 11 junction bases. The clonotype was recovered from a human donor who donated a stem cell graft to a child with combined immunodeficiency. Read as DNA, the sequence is TGTGCCAGCAGCTCAACTAGCGGGAGAGGGCAGTTCTTC. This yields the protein CASSSTSGRGQFF.